This TCR beta chain originates from a study of cytomegalovirus exposure and HLA in healthy donors. On the study more broadly: Unique TCRs from HLA-typed donors, about 85 million of them, were held in an early data release.

Details on this clone: Its antigen is unknown.

Researchers ran the PCR with 60 Vbeta and 13 Jbeta primers. Using immunoSEQ multiplex PCR, the repertoire was profiled, and TCRdb retains in-frame clones only, with some absent. The top ten clones hold about 4.3% of a sample with some 170,000 clones, about four fifths of them seen once. Broader study findings: Most sequenced TCRs were rare (though some public TCRs occurred in many donors). In an earlier analysis, about 90% or about 30%: the productive usage of most TCR beta V segments.

The CDR3 covers 11 residues. CDR1 is MGHDK and CDR2 is SYGVNS in the germline V gene. V gave up 6 bases and J gave up 5 bases, with 6 bases separating them. The chain recombines TRBV25-1 with TRBJ2-3; D not certain. The TCR comes from a man younger than 40 in good health and CMV-seronegative. Sequencing was done on a sample of PBMCs. The CDR3 DNA follows: TGTGCCAGCAGGGTCGGAGATACGCAGTATTTT. It specifies CASRVGDTQYF.